This entry lists 30 T cell receptor beta chains sequenced from one sample in a study of cytomegalovirus exposure and HLA in healthy donors (dated by TCRdb to between 2016 and 2019). Libraries were built with the immunoSEQ multiplex PCR assay. For the multiplex PCR, a mixture combining 60 forward primers for TCR Vbeta segments and 13 reverse primers for TCR Jbeta segments was used. The immuneACCESS repertoire file appears here via TCRdb, limited to in-frame rearrangements. These files lack a portion of the clones; in checked studies, under half of the deficit traces to unresolved V genes, and the cause of the others is not known. In all, the sample holds 130,000 or so clones, and around 9% of those were seen once. 5% to 6% of the sample lies in the top ten. Sequences were obtained from PBMCs. These TCRs come from a man aged 35-49 years in good health and CMV-seronegative.

A few counts support this clone. The J gene is TRBJ1-5, the V gene TRBV6-5, with D uncertain. In germline, CDR1 is MNHEY, CDR2 SVGAGI. The CDR3 runs 13 residues. The V end was cut by 5 bases, the J end by 4 bases, with 9 bases between. The CDR3: CASSEQWNQPQHF. The CDR3 DNA sequence: TGTGCCAGCAGTGAACAGTGGAATCAGCCCCAGCATTTT.

This sequence joins TRBV12-2 and TRBJ2-1; no DNA check was done on the table's D call, TRBD2. TRBV12-2 is a pseudogene. This CDR3 is built from 15 residues. This chain's CDR3 is CASRPKGLAYNEQFF. As DNA, the CDR3 is TGTGCAAGTCGCCCCAAGGGACTAGCTTACAATGAGCAGTTCTTC.

This chain uses TRBV4-3 with TRBJ1-1; 7 nucleotides align to TRBD1. The length of the CDR3 is 13 residues. V trimming: 4 bases; J trimming: 3 bases; junction bases outside the gene matches: 2. The germline CDR1 and CDR2 sequences are LGHNA and YSLEER. Here the CDR3 DNA reads TGCGCCAGCAGCCTGGGACAGTACACTGAAGCTTTCTTT. Translating gives CASSLGQYTEAFF.

This clone appeared a few times. The rearrangement links TRBV13 to TRBJ1-5; TRBD1 is a possible D gene (5 bases). This CDR3 has 14 amino acids. CDR1 and CDR2 from the germline V gene are PRHDT and FYEKMQ (reference sequence). Trimming left V 2 bases short and J 7 bases short, with 12 bases between. The DNA of the CDR3 is TGTGCCAGCAGCTTAAGCAGGGTTGGACAGCCCCAGCATTTT. It translates to CASSLSRVGQPQHF.

There are a few counts of this clone. The gene calls are TRBV4-1 and TRBJ2-7, with 9 bases matching TRBD1. V shed 3 bases and J 6 bases; nucleotides not matched to a gene: 6. CDR3 length: 14 residues. Germline assignment: CDR1 MGHRA and CDR2 YSYEKL. Here the CDR3 reads CASSHPGQGSEQYF. In DNA form, the CDR3 reads TGCGCCAGCAGCCACCCGGGACAGGGCAGCGAGCAGTACTTC.

The genes are TRBV4-1 and TRBJ2-1; D is possibly TRBD1 (5 bases). CDR1 and CDR2 (germline): MGHRA, YSYEKL. The CDR3 totals 15 residues. V was shortened by 4 bases and J by 0 bases, with 10 bases between the two germline ends. CDR3 region: CASSPIDSSYNEQFF. The CDR3 DNA sequence: TGCGCCAGCAGCCCCATAGACAGCTCCTACAATGAGCAGTTCTTC.

This clone was counted between two and nine times. This rearrangement joins TRBV6-5 to TRBJ2-2; 7 bases fit TRBD2. CDR3 length: 16 residues. The V gene's germline CDR1 is MNHEY and CDR2 SVGAGI. Unmatched junction bases numbered 7, after V lost 0 bases and J lost 6 bases. The CDR3 spells CASSYSLGLTPGELFF. In nucleotides, the CDR3 is TGTGCCAGCAGTTACTCGTTGGGACTAACTCCCGGGGAGCTGTTTTTT.

This clone was seen a handful of times. The chain has TRBV2 and TRBJ1-2; maybe TRBD1 (6 bases). The CDR3 totals 15 residues. Trimming removed 5 bases at V and 1 base at J, with 14 bases between. CDR1 and CDR2 (germline): SNHLY, FYNNEI. This chain's CDR3 is CASSLGGEVNYGYTF. The DNA of the CDR3 is TGTGCCAGCAGTCTAGGGGGGGAAGTTAACTATGGCTACACCTTC.

V and J are TRBV30 and TRBJ1-5; TRBD1 matches at 8 bases. The CDR3 has 15 residues. The germline V gene has CDR1 GTSNPN and CDR2 SVGIG (reference sequence). V lost 1 base, J lost 0 bases, and 2 bases stayed unmatched. The CDR3 sequence: CAWSADRGSNQPQHF. The CDR3 nucleotides are TGTGCCTGGAGTGCTGACAGGGGTAGCAATCAGCCCCAGCATTTT.

This chain joins TRBV6-1 and TRBJ2-5; D uncertain. This CDR3 has 13 amino acids. Germline values: CDR1 MNHNS, CDR2 SASEGT. The V gene lost 6 bases and the J gene lost 5 bases, with 13 bases spanning the gap. CDR3 region: CASSPNFGETQYF. The CDR3 DNA sequence: TGTGCCAGCAGCCCCAATTTCGGGGAGACCCAGTACTTC.

This clone was seen a few times. The chain carries TRBV7-8 and TRBJ1-4; tentative D call: TRBD1 (5 bases). Per germline, CDR1 SGHVS and CDR2 FQNEAQ. This CDR3 region has 15 residues. The V end lost 2 bases, the J end lost 7 bases, and 14 bases lay between the germline ends. In nucleotides, the CDR3 is TGTGCCAGCAGCTTATCAAGGGGTTGGGGTGAAAAACTGTTTTTT. This codes for CASSLSRGWGEKLFF.

The chain carries TRBV9 and TRBJ1-2; 8 bases fit TRBD1. Unmatched junction bases numbered 8, after V lost 5 bases and J lost 2 bases. The germline V gene encodes CDR1 SGDLS and CDR2 YYNGEE. This CDR3 has 15 amino acids. The CDR3 DNA sequence: TGTGCCAGCAGTATCCAGGGGGCGCGGAACTATGGCTACACCTTC. It specifies CASSIQGARNYGYTF.

A few counts support this clone. The chain combines TRBV4-1 with TRBJ2-5, with TRBD1 as a possible D gene (5 bases). The CDR3 is made up of 13 amino acids. V was shortened by 0 bases and J by 3 bases, with 5 bases between the two germline ends. Germline CDR1 MGHRA, CDR2 YSYEKL. CDR3 bases: TGCGCCAGCAGCCAAGACAGGGAAGAGACCCAGTACTTC. Protein: CASSQDREETQYF.

The V gene is TRBV5-1, the J gene TRBJ2-7; 12 nucleotides line up with TRBD1. This CDR3 has 14 residues. The germline V gene encodes CDR1 SGHRS and CDR2 YFSETQ. V was pared by 4 bases and J by 6 bases, with 5 bases of the junction left unmatched. In DNA form, the CDR3 reads TGCGCCAGCAGCCCCGGGGACAGGGGGCGCGAGCAGTACTTC. Residues: CASSPGDRGREQYF.

In its sample, this clone was seen a few times. The chain couples TRBV5-1 to TRBJ2-1; TRBD2 matches 11 bases. The CDR3 loop spans 15 amino acids. Germline loops: CDR1 SGHRS, CDR2 YFSETQ. V was pared by 2 bases and J by 4 bases, with 2 bases of the junction left unmatched. CDR3: CASSFGLAGYNEQFF. The CDR3 DNA is TGCGCCAGCAGCTTCGGACTAGCGGGTTACAATGAGCAGTTCTTC.

V and J are TRBV6-1 and TRBJ1-6; tentatively, D is TRBD1 (5 bases). CDR3 length equals 15 residues. Trimming removed 6 bases at V and 0 bases at J, with 9 bases between. The germline CDR1 and CDR2 sequences are MNHNS and SASEGT. CDR3 loop: CASRQASSYNSPLHF. The CDR3 region has the DNA TGTGCCAGCAGACAGGCGAGCTCCTATAATTCACCCCTCCACTTT.

The chain recombines TRBV5-1 with TRBJ2-7; TRBD1 aligns across 11 bases. The CDR3 contains 15 residues. Trimming cost V 4 bases and J 1 base; bases outside gene matches: 4. CDR1 is SGHRS and CDR2 is YFSETQ in the germline V gene. CDR3 DNA sequence: TGCGCCAGCAGCCCCGGGACAGGGGGATCCTACGAGCAGTACTTC. Translated, it gives CASSPGTGGSYEQYF.

The genes are TRBV7-9 and TRBJ2-7, with D perhaps matching TRBD1 (5 bases). Germline lookup yields CDR1 SEHNR and CDR2 FQNEAQ (reference sequence). V dropped 3 bases and J dropped 3 bases, with 6 bases sitting between them. The CDR3 totals 12 residues. CDR3 loop: CASSFDSYEQYF. The CDR3 nucleotides read TGTGCCAGCAGCTTCGACAGCTACGAGCAGTACTTC.

CDR3 protein: CASSQDALDRNIQYF. CDR3 nucleotides: TGTGCCAGCAGCCAAGATGCCTTAGACAGGAACATTCAGTACTTC. This sequence joins TRBV4-2 and TRBJ2-4, with D perhaps matching TRBD1 (6 bases). The germline V gene encodes CDR1 LGHNA and CDR2 YNFKEQ. V gave up 0 bases and J gave up 7 bases, with 13 bases separating them. The CDR3 length is 15 residues.

The rearrangement joins TRBV10-1 to TRBJ2-1; D perhaps matches TRBD2 (6 bases). Germline CDR1 reads WNHNN; CDR2 reads SYGVQD (reference sequence). The CDR3 runs 15 residues. V shed 4 bases and J shed 10 bases, with 20 bases lying between them. DNA of the CDR3: TGCGCCAGCAGTGCGGGGACTCGAATTCCGGGAGAGCAGTTCTTC. It codes for CASSAGTRIPGEQFF.

The rearrangement uses TRBV11-2 and TRBJ2-1; weak D call: TRBD2 (5 bases). Germline CDR1 reads SGHAT; CDR2 reads FQNNGV. This CDR3 has 15 amino acids. The ends were cut back, 1 base at V and 4 bases at J, with 11 bases in the middle. CDR3 bases: TGTGCCAGCAGCTTAGCCCGGGGTCCTTACAATGAGCAGTTCTTC. It yields the protein CASSLARGPYNEQFF. Full variable domain (rest looked up from reference TRBV11-2 and TRBJ2-1): EAGVAQSPRYKIIEKRQSVAFWCNPISGHATLYWYQQILGQGPKLLIQFQNNGVVDDSQLPKDRFSAERLKGVDSTLKIQPAKLEDSAVYLCASSLARGPYNEQFFGPGTRLTVL.

Comment on this clone: Other DNA sequences in the sample encode the same CDR3. The chain recombines TRBV5-1 with TRBJ1-6; 8 bases are shared with TRBD1. This CDR3 contains 16 residues. V dropped 4 bases and J dropped 6; count of bases not matched to a gene: 9. Germline lookup yields CDR1 SGHRS and CDR2 YFSETQ. CDR3 coding DNA: TGCGCCAGCAGCCGGGCCGGAGACAGGGGTAATTCACCCCTCCACTTT. Its protein is CASSRAGDRGNSPLHF.

V is TRBV5-1 and J is TRBJ2-1; TRBD1 aligns across 8 bases. The V and J ends lost 4 bases and 7 bases, in that order; junction bases with no gene match: 7. This CDR3 is 14 amino acids long. Germline loops: CDR1 SGHRS, CDR2 YFSETQ. CDR3 in amino acids: CASSQGALGNEQFF. The CDR3, as DNA: TGCGCCAGCAGCCAGGGGGCCCTTGGAAATGAGCAGTTCTTC.

This clone was observed a handful of times. The V gene is TRBV7-2, the J gene TRBJ2-5; maybe TRBD2 (7 bases). The DNA end favors TRBJ2-7, so the J call may be wrong. CDR1 SGHTA and CDR2 FQGNSA come from the germline V gene. The CDR3 has 15 amino acids. CDR3: CASSQTGGGFYEQYF. The CDR3 coding sequence is TGTGCCAGCAGCCAAACGGGGGGCGGCTTCTACGAGCAGTACTTC.

The rearrangement links TRBV19 to TRBJ1-5, with 9 bases that match TRBD1. The CDR3 is 15 amino acids. J lost 1 base, V lost 4 bases, and 2 bases had no gene match. From germline, CDR1 is LNHDA and CDR2 SQIVND (reference sequence). The CDR3 DNA follows: TGTGCCAGTAGTAGGGACAGGGAGAGCAATCAGCCCCAGCATTTT. Translating gives CASSRDRESNQPQHF.

The rearrangement links TRBV5-1 to TRBJ2-1; 7 positions match TRBD1. There are 14 residues in the CDR3. The germline V gene has CDR1 SGHRS and CDR2 YFSETQ. The V and J ends lost 0 bases and 5 bases, in that order; junction bases with no gene match: 2. The CDR3 loop is CASSLGTGNNEQFF. DNA for the CDR3: TGCGCCAGCAGCTTGGGGACAGGAAACAATGAGCAGTTCTTC. The complete variable domain, with remaining parts taken from reference TRBV5-1 and TRBJ2-1, reads KAGVTQTPRYLIKTRGQQVTLSCSPISGHRSVSWYQQTPGQGLQFLFEYFSETQRNKGNFPGRFSGRQFSNSRSEMNVSTLELGDSALYLCASSLGTGNNEQFFGPGTRLTVL.

The chain links TRBV9 to TRBJ1-6; D remains unclear. The CDR3 has 14 residues. Trimming cost V 0 bases and J 7 bases, with 8 bases left between them. In germline, CDR1 is SGDLS, CDR2 YYNGEE. The CDR3 loop reads CASSVGPGNSPLHF. CDR3 in DNA: TGTGCCAGCAGCGTAGGCCCGGGGAATTCACCCCTCCACTTT.

This clone was found a few times. J is TRBJ1-5 and V is TRBV18; D unresolved. The CDR3 is 14 residues long. The V gene lost 3 bases and the J gene lost 0 bases, with 6 bases spanning the gap. CDR1 KGHSH and CDR2 LQKENI come from the germline V gene. CDR3: CASSPDTSNQPQHF. The CDR3 nucleotides read TGTGCCAGCTCACCTGACACTAGCAATCAGCCCCAGCATTTT.

This clone was observed a few times. The chain carries TRBV4-1 and TRBJ2-7, with 12 positions matching TRBD2. CDR1 is MGHRA and CDR2 is YSYEKL in the germline V gene. The CDR3 runs 16 residues. The ends lost 1 base at V and 1 base at J; junction bases unmatched: 2. CDR3 region: CASSQALAGGSYEQYF. Here the CDR3 DNA reads TGCGCCAGCAGCCAAGCACTAGCGGGGGGTTCCTACGAGCAGTACTTC.

Turning to this clone: This sample includes further DNA sequences coding for the same CDR3. The V and J genes are TRBV2 and TRBJ2-7; D perhaps matches TRBD2 (6 bases). The CDR3 totals 14 residues. V dropped 7 bases and J dropped 3 bases, with 16 bases sitting between them. Germline V gives CDR1 SNHLY, CDR2 FYNNEI. The CDR3 DNA reads TGTGCCAGCACCAGGAGCGGGCTAAGCTACGAGCAGTACTTC. Translated, it gives CASTRSGLSYEQYF. Together with reference TRBV2 and TRBJ2-7, the CDR3 gives the full variable domain: EPEVTQTPSHQVTQMGQEVILRCVPISNHLYFYWYRQILGQKVEFLVSFYNNEISEKSEIFDDQFSVERPDGSNFTLKIRSTKLEDSAMYFCASTRSGLSYEQYFGPGTRLTVT.